Below, one TCR beta chain is given with its context. V was clipped by 5 bases and J by 6 bases; unmatched bases: 3. CDR3 length: 13 amino acids. Germline V CDR1 and CDR2: SNHLY, FYNNEI. Data came from immunoSEQ multiplex PCR; TCRdb stores just in-frame clones and leaves some out. The sample shows 150,000 to 200,000 clones, roughly 77% of them seen only once. The data belong to a study of blood T cell repertoires in COVID-19. The chain is built from TRBV2 and TRBJ2-1; 8 nucleotides match TRBD1. Sequenced input: PBMCs or T cells enriched from blood (not recorded which). This clonotype was sampled from a woman aged 50 to 65 with acute COVID-19. CDR3 sequence reads: CASSTDRANEQFF. The DNA for the CDR3 is TGTGCCAGCAGTACGGACAGGGCCAATGAGCAGTTCTTC.